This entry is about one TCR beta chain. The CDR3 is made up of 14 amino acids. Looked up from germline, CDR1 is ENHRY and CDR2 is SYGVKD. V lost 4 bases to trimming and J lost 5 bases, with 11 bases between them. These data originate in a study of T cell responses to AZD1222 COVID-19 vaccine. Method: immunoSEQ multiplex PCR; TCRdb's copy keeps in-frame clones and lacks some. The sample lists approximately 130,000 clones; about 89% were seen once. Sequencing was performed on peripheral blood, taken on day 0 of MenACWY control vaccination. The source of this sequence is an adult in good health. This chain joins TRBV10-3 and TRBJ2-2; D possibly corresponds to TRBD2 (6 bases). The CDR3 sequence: CAISGAGGTGELFF. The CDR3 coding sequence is TGTGCCATCAGTGGGGCCGGAGGGACCGGGGAGCTGTTTTTT.